The rows below give T cell receptor beta chains drawn from one sample of a study of cytomegalovirus exposure and HLA in healthy donors. TCRdb's copy holds only in-frame clones and misses some; the assay was immunoSEQ multiplex PCR. The repertoire includes some 150,000 clones, about 77% of them detected once, and approximately 1.5% sits in the top ten. Specimen: PBMCs. The receptors were gathered from a woman aged 40 to 49 in good health and CMV-seronegative. Each CDR3 is given without its conserved first and last residue. Fields, in order: CDR3 protein, D gene, J gene, V gene, clone size. D genes are given only for firm matches. Only part of the rows carry a size: once, few, many, or a class if the clone is expanded.

CDR3aa: ASSLDRVGSPLH
d_gene: TRBD1
j_gene: TRBJ1-6
v_gene: TRBV18
abundance: .

CDR3aa: ATFEAF
d_gene: .
j_gene: TRBJ1-1
v_gene: TRBV10-1
abundance: .

CDR3aa: ASNGGGRTGELF
d_gene: TRBD2
j_gene: TRBJ2-2
v_gene: TRBV19
abundance: few

CDR3aa: ASSLWGLRDSPLH
d_gene: .
j_gene: TRBJ1-6
v_gene: TRBV27
abundance: .

CDR3aa: ASSRGSGASYEQY
d_gene: TRBD2
j_gene: TRBJ2-7
v_gene: TRBV4-3
abundance: .

CDR3aa: AWSVRRQETQY
d_gene: .
j_gene: TRBJ2-5
v_gene: TRBV30
abundance: .

CDR3aa: ASSESGQGAGTQY
d_gene: TRBD1
j_gene: TRBJ2-3
v_gene: TRBV25-1
abundance: .

CDR3aa: SVEKQGAETQY
d_gene: TRBD1
j_gene: TRBJ2-5
v_gene: TRBV29-1
abundance: .

CDR3aa: ASSFQPGQGYEQY
d_gene: TRBD1
j_gene: TRBJ2-7
v_gene: TRBV4-2
abundance: .

CDR3aa: ASSPRGAGGVLNTGELF
d_gene: TRBD2
j_gene: TRBJ2-2
v_gene: TRBV18
abundance: .

CDR3aa: ASSYDREGGYT
d_gene: TRBD1
j_gene: TRBJ1-2
v_gene: TRBV6-5
abundance: few

CDR3aa: ASSGTGTVATEAF
d_gene: TRBD1
j_gene: TRBJ1-1
v_gene: TRBV25-1
abundance: .

CDR3aa: ASSYGGSQTYGYT
d_gene: .
j_gene: TRBJ1-2
v_gene: TRBV6-5
abundance: .

CDR3aa: ASSLVSGTVSDTQY
d_gene: TRBD2
j_gene: TRBJ2-3
v_gene: TRBV7-9
abundance: .

CDR3aa: ASSSVRGSNIQY
d_gene: .
j_gene: TRBJ2-4
v_gene: TRBV11-3
abundance: few

CDR3aa: ASRHSSYEQY
d_gene: .
j_gene: TRBJ2-7
v_gene: TRBV28
abundance: .

CDR3aa: AARGETQY
d_gene: .
j_gene: TRBJ2-5
v_gene: TRBV6-6
abundance: .

CDR3aa: ANREGGLYGYT
d_gene: .
j_gene: TRBJ1-2
v_gene: TRBV6-5
abundance: .

CDR3aa: ASSMVGYGYT
d_gene: .
j_gene: TRBJ1-2
v_gene: TRBV19
abundance: .

CDR3aa: ASREQGIAKNIQY
d_gene: TRBD1
j_gene: TRBJ2-4
v_gene: TRBV6-1
abundance: .

CDR3aa: ASVTFRLRTFQETQY
d_gene: .
j_gene: TRBJ2-5
v_gene: TRBV6-4
abundance: .

CDR3aa: ASSPQRTESNEKLF
d_gene: .
j_gene: TRBJ1-4
v_gene: TRBV18
abundance: once

CDR3aa: ASSFSSRQQY
d_gene: .
j_gene: TRBJ2-3
v_gene: TRBV11-2
abundance: few

CDR3aa: ASSEAWESSYEQY
d_gene: .
j_gene: TRBJ2-7
v_gene: TRBV2
abundance: few

CDR3aa: ASSYGLAGPGEQF
d_gene: TRBD2
j_gene: TRBJ2-1
v_gene: TRBV6-5
abundance: .

CDR3aa: ASSLEQGYEQY
d_gene: .
j_gene: TRBJ2-7
v_gene: TRBV11-3
abundance: once

CDR3aa: SVEDTGGDRSYEQY
d_gene: .
j_gene: TRBJ2-7
v_gene: TRBV29-1
abundance: .

CDR3aa: ASSTDRGQEKNTEAF
d_gene: TRBD1
j_gene: TRBJ1-1
v_gene: TRBV19
abundance: .

CDR3aa: ASRQNPGTGGTEAF
d_gene: TRBD1
j_gene: TRBJ1-1
v_gene: TRBV2
abundance: .

CDR3aa: ASTRQGTVNGYT
d_gene: TRBD1
j_gene: TRBJ1-2
v_gene: TRBV6-5
abundance: few

CDR3aa: ASSYKDRVYEQY
d_gene: TRBD1
j_gene: TRBJ2-7
v_gene: TRBV27
abundance: few

CDR3aa: ASSQRTGGSQETQY
d_gene: TRBD1
j_gene: TRBJ2-5
v_gene: TRBV11-3
abundance: .

CDR3aa: ATSRDRTSGNTIY
d_gene: TRBD1
j_gene: TRBJ1-3
v_gene: TRBV15
abundance: .

CDR3aa: ASSPRGAVTSGANVLT
d_gene: .
j_gene: TRBJ2-6
v_gene: TRBV4-2
abundance: .

CDR3aa: ASLRTSGGRGYNEQF
d_gene: TRBD2
j_gene: TRBJ2-1
v_gene: TRBV19
abundance: .

CDR3aa: ASSETGGRNTIY
d_gene: TRBD1
j_gene: TRBJ1-3
v_gene: TRBV5-1
abundance: few

CDR3aa: ASSQDIGGGNQPQH
d_gene: .
j_gene: TRBJ1-5
v_gene: TRBV4-2
abundance: .

CDR3aa: ASRKTGLEDEQF
d_gene: TRBD2
j_gene: TRBJ2-1
v_gene: TRBV6-1
abundance: once

CDR3aa: ASSFESSYEQY
d_gene: .
j_gene: TRBJ2-7
v_gene: TRBV5-1
abundance: .

CDR3aa: ASSSGTGRNTIY
d_gene: TRBD1
j_gene: TRBJ1-3
v_gene: TRBV5-1
abundance: .

CDR3aa: ASSYVGGFEAF
d_gene: .
j_gene: TRBJ1-1
v_gene: TRBV6-5
abundance: .